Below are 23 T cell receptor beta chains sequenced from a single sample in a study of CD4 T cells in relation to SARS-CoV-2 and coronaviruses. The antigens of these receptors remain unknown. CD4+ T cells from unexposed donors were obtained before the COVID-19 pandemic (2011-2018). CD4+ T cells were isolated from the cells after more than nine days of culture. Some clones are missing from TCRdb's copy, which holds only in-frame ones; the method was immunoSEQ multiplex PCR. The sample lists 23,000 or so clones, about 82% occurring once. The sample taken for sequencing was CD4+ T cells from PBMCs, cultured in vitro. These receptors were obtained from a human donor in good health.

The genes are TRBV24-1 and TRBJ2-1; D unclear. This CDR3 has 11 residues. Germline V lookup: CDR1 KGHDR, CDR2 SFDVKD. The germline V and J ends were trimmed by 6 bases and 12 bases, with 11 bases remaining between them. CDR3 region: CATSSIITQFF. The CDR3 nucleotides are TGTGCCACCAGTTCTATAATAACGCAGTTCTTC.

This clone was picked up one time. The CDR3 DNA sequence: TGCGCCAGCTCTGGAGGCAGCGGGAGCGTGGAGACCCAGTACTTC. This translates into CASSGGSGSVETQYF. The rearrangement joins TRBV5-1 to TRBJ2-5; 8 bases are a match to TRBD2. Unmatched junction bases numbered 13, after V lost 7 bases and J lost 5 bases. The CDR3 is 15 amino acids. Germline V gives CDR1 SGHRS, CDR2 YFSETQ.

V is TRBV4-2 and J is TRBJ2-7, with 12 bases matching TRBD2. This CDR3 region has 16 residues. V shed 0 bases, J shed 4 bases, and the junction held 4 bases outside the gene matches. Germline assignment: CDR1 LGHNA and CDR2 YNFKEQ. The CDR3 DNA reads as TGTGCCAGCAGCCAAGATCCGACTAGCGGGAGTTACGAGCAGTACTTC. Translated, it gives CASSQDPTSGSYEQYF.

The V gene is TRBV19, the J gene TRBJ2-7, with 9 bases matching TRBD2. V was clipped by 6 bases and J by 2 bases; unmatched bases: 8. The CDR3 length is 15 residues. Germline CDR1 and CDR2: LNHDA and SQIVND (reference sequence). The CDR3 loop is CASSLLAGVTYEQYF. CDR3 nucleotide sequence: TGTGCCAGTAGCTTACTAGCGGGTGTTACCTACGAGCAGTACTTC.

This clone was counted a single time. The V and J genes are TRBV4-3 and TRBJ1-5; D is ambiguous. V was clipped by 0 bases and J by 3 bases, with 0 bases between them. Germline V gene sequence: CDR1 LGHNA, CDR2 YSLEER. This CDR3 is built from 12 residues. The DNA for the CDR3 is TGCGCCAGCAGCCAAGACAATCAGCCCCAGCATTTT. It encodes CASSQDNQPQHF.

The CDR3 loop is CASSSGQGSREQYF. DNA of the CDR3: TGTGCCAGCTCATCGGGACAGGGGAGTAGGGAGCAGTACTTC. The V and J genes are TRBV18 and TRBJ2-7, with 10 bases matching TRBD1. The junction had 8 bases not matched to a gene; V was cut back by 5 bases and J by 7 bases. From germline, CDR1 is KGHSH and CDR2 LQKENI. There are 14 residues in the CDR3.

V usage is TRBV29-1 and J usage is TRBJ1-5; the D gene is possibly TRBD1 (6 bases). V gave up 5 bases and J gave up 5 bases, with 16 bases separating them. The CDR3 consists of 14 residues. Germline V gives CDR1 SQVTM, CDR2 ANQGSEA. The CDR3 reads CSVTGPNRDQPQHF. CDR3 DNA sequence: TGCAGCGTTACAGGGCCAAATAGGGATCAGCCCCAGCATTTT.

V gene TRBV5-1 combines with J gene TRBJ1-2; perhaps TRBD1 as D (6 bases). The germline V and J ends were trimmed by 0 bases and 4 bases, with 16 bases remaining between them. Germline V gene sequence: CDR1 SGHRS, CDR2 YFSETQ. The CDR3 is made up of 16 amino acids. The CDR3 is CASSLENRVGGYGYTF. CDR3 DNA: TGCGCCAGCAGCTTGGAAAACAGGGTTGGGGGCTATGGCTACACCTTC. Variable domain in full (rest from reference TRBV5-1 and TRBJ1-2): KAGVTQTPRYLIKTRGQQVTLSCSPISGHRSVSWYQQTPGQGLQFLFEYFSETQRNKGNFPGRFSGRQFSNSRSEMNVSTLELGDSALYLCASSLENRVGGYGYTFGSGTRLTVV.

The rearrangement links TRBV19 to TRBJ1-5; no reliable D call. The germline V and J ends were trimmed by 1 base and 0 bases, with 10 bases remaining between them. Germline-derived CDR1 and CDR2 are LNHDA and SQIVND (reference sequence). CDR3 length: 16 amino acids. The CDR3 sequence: CASSIVGGDSNQPQHF. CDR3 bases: TGTGCCAGTAGTATAGTCGGTGGGGATAGCAATCAGCCCCAGCATTTT.

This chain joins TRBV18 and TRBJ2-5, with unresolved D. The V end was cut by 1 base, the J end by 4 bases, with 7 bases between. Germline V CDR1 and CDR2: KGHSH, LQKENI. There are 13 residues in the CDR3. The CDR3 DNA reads TGTGCCAGCTCACCACGTAGTCTAGAGACCCAGTACTTC. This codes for CASSPRSLETQYF.

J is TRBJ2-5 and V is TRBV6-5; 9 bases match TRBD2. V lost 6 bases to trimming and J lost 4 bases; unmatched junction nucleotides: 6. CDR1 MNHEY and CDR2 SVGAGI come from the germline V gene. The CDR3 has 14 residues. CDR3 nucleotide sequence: TGTGCCAGCAGCCGTAGCGGGAGAGGAGAGACCCAGTACTTC. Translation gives CASSRSGRGETQYF.

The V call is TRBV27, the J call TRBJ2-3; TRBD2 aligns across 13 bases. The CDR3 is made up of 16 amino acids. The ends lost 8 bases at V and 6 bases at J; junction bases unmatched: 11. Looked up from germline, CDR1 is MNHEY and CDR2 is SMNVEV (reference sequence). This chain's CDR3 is CASSPYGTSGADTQYF. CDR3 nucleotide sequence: TGTGCCAGCTCCCCTTACGGGACTAGCGGGGCCGATACGCAGTATTTT.

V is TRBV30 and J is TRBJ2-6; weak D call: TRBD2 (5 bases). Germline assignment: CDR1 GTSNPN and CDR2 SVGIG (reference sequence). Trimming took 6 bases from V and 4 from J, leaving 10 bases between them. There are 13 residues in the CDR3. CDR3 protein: CACDGVGANVLTF. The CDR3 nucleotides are TGTGCCTGCGACGGGGTCGGGGCCAACGTCCTGACTTTC.

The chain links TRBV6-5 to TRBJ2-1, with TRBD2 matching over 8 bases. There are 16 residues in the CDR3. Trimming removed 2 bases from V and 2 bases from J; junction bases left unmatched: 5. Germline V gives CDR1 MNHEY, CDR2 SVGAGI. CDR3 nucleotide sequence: TGTGCCAGCAGTTACGAATCACTAGCGGCCTACAATGAGCAGTTCTTC. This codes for CASSYESLAAYNEQFF.

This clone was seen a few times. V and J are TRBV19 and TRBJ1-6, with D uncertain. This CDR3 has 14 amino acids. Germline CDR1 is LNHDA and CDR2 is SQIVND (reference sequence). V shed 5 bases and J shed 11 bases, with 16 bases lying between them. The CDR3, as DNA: TGTGCCAGTAGTGATCCGGGCCTCAGGACACCCCTCCACTTT. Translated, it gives CASSDPGLRTPLHF.

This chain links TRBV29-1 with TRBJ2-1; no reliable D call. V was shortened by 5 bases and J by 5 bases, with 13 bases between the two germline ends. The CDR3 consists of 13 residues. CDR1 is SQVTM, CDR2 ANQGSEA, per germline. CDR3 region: CSVPSVWDNEQFF. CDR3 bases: TGCAGCGTTCCTTCTGTTTGGGACAATGAGCAGTTCTTC.

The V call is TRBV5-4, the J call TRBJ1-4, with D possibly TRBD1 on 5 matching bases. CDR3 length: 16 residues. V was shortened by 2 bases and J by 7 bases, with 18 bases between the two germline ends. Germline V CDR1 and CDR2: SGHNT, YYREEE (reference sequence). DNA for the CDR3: TGTGCCAGCAGCTTATCCCAGGGCGTGGAGAGTGAAAAACTGTTTTTT. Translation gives CASSLSQGVESEKLFF.

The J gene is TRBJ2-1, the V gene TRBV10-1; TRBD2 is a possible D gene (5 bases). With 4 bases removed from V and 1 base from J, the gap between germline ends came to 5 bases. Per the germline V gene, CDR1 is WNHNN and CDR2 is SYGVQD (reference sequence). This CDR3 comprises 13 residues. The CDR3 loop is CASSAGSYNEQFF. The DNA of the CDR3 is TGCGCCAGCAGTGCGGGATCCTACAATGAGCAGTTCTTC.

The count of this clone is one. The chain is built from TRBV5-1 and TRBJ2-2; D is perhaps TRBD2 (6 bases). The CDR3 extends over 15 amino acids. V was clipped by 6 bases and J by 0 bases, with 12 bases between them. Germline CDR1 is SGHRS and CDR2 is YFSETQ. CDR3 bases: TGCGCCAGCACTATCCTAGCGTCGAACACCGGGGAGCTGTTTTTT. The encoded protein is CASTILASNTGELFF.

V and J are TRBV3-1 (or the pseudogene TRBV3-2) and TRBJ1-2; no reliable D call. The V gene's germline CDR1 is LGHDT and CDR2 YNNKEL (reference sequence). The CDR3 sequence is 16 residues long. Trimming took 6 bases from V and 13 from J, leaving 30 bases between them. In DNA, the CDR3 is TGTGCCAGCAGTCTCCTCCCGGGAGGAAGGAAAAGAGATCGCACCTTC. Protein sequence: CASSLLPGGRKRDRTF.

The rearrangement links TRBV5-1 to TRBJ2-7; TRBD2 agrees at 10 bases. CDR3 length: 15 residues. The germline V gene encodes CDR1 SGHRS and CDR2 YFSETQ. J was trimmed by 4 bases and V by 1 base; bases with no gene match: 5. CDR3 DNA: TGCGCCAGCAGCTTGACCCTAGCGGGGGAATACGAGCAGTACTTC. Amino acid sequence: CASSLTLAGEYEQYF.

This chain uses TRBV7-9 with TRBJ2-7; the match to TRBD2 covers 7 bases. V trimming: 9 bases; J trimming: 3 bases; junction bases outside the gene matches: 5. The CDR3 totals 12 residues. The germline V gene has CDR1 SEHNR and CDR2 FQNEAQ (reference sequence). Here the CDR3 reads CASGGRSYEQYF. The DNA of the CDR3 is TGTGCCAGTGGCGGGAGAAGCTACGAGCAGTACTTC.

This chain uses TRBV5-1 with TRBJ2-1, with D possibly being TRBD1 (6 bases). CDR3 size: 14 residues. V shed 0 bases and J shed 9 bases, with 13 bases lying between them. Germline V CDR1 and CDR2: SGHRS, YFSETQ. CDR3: CASSLDGTPTEQFF. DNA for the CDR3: TGCGCCAGCAGCTTGGACGGGACACCCACTGAGCAGTTCTTC.